This TCR beta chain derives from a study of blood T cell repertoires in COVID-19. At the level of the study: Whether acute or convalescent, the COVID-19 samples came from the United States, Italy and Spain. The analysed material was cDNA or gDNA that came from T cells, B-cell-depleted T cells, or PBMCs.

The CDR3 is made up of 14 amino acids. From germline, CDR1 is MNHEY and CDR2 SMNVEV (reference sequence). J lost 2 bases, V lost 3 bases, and 4 bases had no gene match. Authors' analysis steps: Reference gene primer amplification gave nucleated cell count estimates. Profiling relied on immunoSEQ multiplex PCR, and the TCRdb table lists in-frame clones only, not all of them. The V and J calls and clone size were taken over from that table, and D and trimming were inferred from the DNA. The sample carries 130,000 to 150,000 clones, about four fifths recorded once. Specimen: peripheral blood. The TCR sequence derives from a woman of 80 years or more with acute or convalescent COVID-19. The chain couples TRBV27 to TRBJ2-7; TRBD1 matches at 7 bases. DNA for the CDR3: TGTGCCAGCAGTTTCCGGACAGGCACCTACGAGCAGTACTTC. Its translation is CASSFRTGTYEQYF.